These 2 T cell receptor beta chains were sequenced from one sample in a study of T cells in Graves' hyperthyroidism and ophthalmopathy. The CDR3 regions of TCR beta were amplified from RNA transcripts. An initial round of RT-PCR targeting the TCR CDR3 relied on the HTBI primer set. TCRdb re-derived calls from the multiplex PCR reads in MiXCR, one entry per CDR3 protein. The sample gives hundreds of thousands of distinct CDR3 sequences, under 15% of which show up once; approximately 4.3% is in the top ten. The sequenced sample was blood. These receptors all stem from a middle-aged woman with Graves' ophthalmopathy.

The V and J genes are TRBV6-1 and TRBJ2-3, with D unclear. This CDR3 region has 13 residues. V was trimmed by 1 base and J by 7 bases, leaving 9 bases between them. In germline, CDR1 is MNHNS, CDR2 SASEGT. In DNA, the CDR3 is TGTGCCAGCAGTGAAGTCGCGCCACATACGCAGTATTTT. Its protein product is CASSEVAPHTQYF.

This clonotype was observed at least ten times. The chain has TRBV6-2 or TRBV6-3 and TRBJ2-6, with unresolved D. Germline V CDR1 and CDR2: MNHEY, SVGEGT. V lost 6 bases and J 1 base, leaving 1 base between the germline ends. CDR3 length equals 12 residues. The CDR3 loop is CASRSGANVLTF. Here the CDR3 DNA reads TGTGCCAGCAGATCTGGGGCCAACGTCCTGACTTTC.